These 29 T cell receptor beta chains were sequenced from one sample in a study of blood T cell repertoires in COVID-19. Profiled with immunoSEQ multiplex PCR; TCRdb holds only in-frame clones, not every one. The table records some 700,000 clones, over 80% of them present only once. Sequenced sample: peripheral blood. The source of these receptors is a woman between 18 and 30 years old with acute or convalescent COVID-19.

This clone was recorded only once. The junction departs from germline at one end; a sequencing error may be responsible. The chain recombines TRBV28 with TRBJ1-1; 11 bases are shared with TRBD1. Germline V gene sequence: CDR1 MDHEN, CDR2 SYDVKM. This CDR3 has 11 residues. CDR3 in amino acids: CASSPGTGGAF. The DNA for the CDR3 is TGTGCCAGCAGCCCTGGGACAGGGGGTGCGTTC. The complete variable domain, with remaining parts taken from reference TRBV28 and TRBJ1-1, reads DVKVTQSSRYLVKRTGEKVFLECVQDMDHENMFWYRQDPGLGLRLIYFSYDVKMKEKGDIPEGYSVSREKKERFSLILESASTNQTSMYLCASSPGTGGAFGQGTRLTVV.

This clone was observed once. The chain links TRBV18 to TRBJ1-1, with D hard to call. With 3 bases removed from V and 8 bases from J, the gap between germline ends came to 16 bases. Germline V lookup: CDR1 KGHSH, CDR2 LQKENI. The CDR3 sequence is 14 residues long. The CDR3 coding sequence is TGTGCCAGCTCACCCCCATGGCAGGCGATCGAAGCTTTCTTT. Translating it yields CASSPPWQAIEAFF.

V is TRBV9 and J is TRBJ2-4, with TRBD1 matching 10 bases. The germline V gene encodes CDR1 SGDLS and CDR2 YYNGEE. The junction had 3 bases not matched to a gene; V was cut back by 0 bases and J by 6 bases. CDR3 length: 15 amino acids. Here the CDR3 reads CASSVAGTGVNIQYF. In nucleotides, the CDR3 is TGTGCCAGCAGCGTAGCCGGGACAGGGGTAAACATTCAGTACTTC.

The chain couples TRBV18 to TRBJ2-2, with 9 bases that match TRBD1. J lost 4 bases, V lost 3 bases, and 3 bases had no gene match. CDR3 size: 15 residues. Per the germline V gene, CDR1 is KGHSH and CDR2 is LQKENI. The CDR3 protein is CASSPGTGSTGELFF. The CDR3 region has the DNA TGTGCCAGCTCACCCGGGACAGGGTCCACCGGGGAGCTGTTTTTT. Drawing the rest from reference TRBV18 and TRBJ2-2, the complete variable domain is NAGVMQNPRHLVRRRGQEARLRCSPMKGHSHVYWYRQLPEEGLKFMVYLQKENIIDESGMPKERFSAEFPKEGPSILRIQQVVRGDSAAYFCASSPGTGSTGELFFGEGSRLTVL.

The V and J genes are TRBV14 and TRBJ2-5; the match to TRBD2 covers 9 bases. The CDR3 is 16 amino acids. Germline V CDR1 and CDR2: SGHDN, FVKESK. J gave up 2 bases and V 1 base, and 5 bases lay outside the gene matches. This chain's CDR3 is CASSQGRRGGQETQYF. As DNA, the CDR3 is TGTGCCAGCAGCCAAGGACGGCGGGGGGGGCAAGAGACCCAGTACTTC.

The genes are TRBV6-2 or TRBV6-3 and TRBJ2-1; TRBD2 agrees at 7 bases. Germline-derived CDR1 and CDR2 are MNHEY and SVGEGT. J gave up 8 bases and V 2 bases, and 9 bases lay outside the gene matches. This CDR3 region has 15 residues. As DNA, the CDR3 is TGTGCCAGCAGTTACGATACCAAGACTAGCTATGAGCAGTTCTTC. It is translated as CASSYDTKTSYEQFF.

The genes are TRBV7-6 and TRBJ2-2; D possibly corresponds to TRBD1 (6 bases). The ends were cut back, 5 bases at V and 3 bases at J, with 16 bases in the middle. CDR1 is SGHVS and CDR2 is FNYEAQ in the germline V gene. CDR3 length equals 16 residues. The CDR3 protein is CASSPGWTVYTGELFF. The CDR3 coding sequence is TGTGCCAGCAGCCCCGGTTGGACAGTATACACCGGGGAGCTGTTTTTT.

The gene calls are TRBV6-5 and TRBJ1-2; D is possibly TRBD1 (6 bases). The CDR3 runs 14 residues. From germline, CDR1 is MNHEY and CDR2 SVGAGI. V was cut by 6 bases and J by 0 bases, with 11 bases left in between. The CDR3 bases are TGTGCCAGCAGGATGACAGGTTCTAACTATGGCTACACCTTC. This gives the protein CASRMTGSNYGYTF.

This clone was recorded once. This CDR3 is also generated by other DNA sequences in the sample. Written as DNA, the CDR3 is TGTGCCAGCAGTTACTCAGGAGGCAATCAGCCCCAGCATTTT. It codes for CASSYSGGNQPQHF. The chain couples TRBV6-6 to TRBJ1-5; no clear D. This CDR3 is 14 amino acids long. V lost 0 bases to trimming and J lost 2 bases, with 5 bases between them. CDR1 is MNHNY and CDR2 is SVGAGI in the germline V gene (reference sequence).

J is TRBJ2-2 and V is TRBV5-1, with TRBD1 identical over 8 bases. Looked up from germline, CDR1 is SGHRS and CDR2 is YFSETQ. This CDR3 spans 16 amino acids. Trimming took 4 bases from V and 1 from J; bases not matched to a gene: 6. This CDR3 reads CASSASGQVNTGELFF. The CDR3 region has the DNA TGCGCCAGCAGCGCCTCGGGACAGGTGAACACCGGGGAGCTGTTTTTT.

On this clone: Other DNA sequences in this specimen translate into the identical CDR3. The J gene is TRBJ1-1, the V gene TRBV2; D is uncertain. The ends were cut back, 6 bases at V and 0 bases at J, with 8 bases in the middle. CDR3 size: 13 residues. Germline lookup yields CDR1 SNHLY and CDR2 FYNNEI. The CDR3 DNA reads as TGTGCCAGCAGAGGCAGGCTGAACACTGAAGCTTTCTTT. Its protein is CASRGRLNTEAFF. Combining the CDR3 with reference TRBV2 and TRBJ1-1 gives the whole variable domain EPEVTQTPSHQVTQMGQEVILRCVPISNHLYFYWYRQILGQKVEFLVSFYNNEISEKSEIFDDQFSVERPDGSNFTLKIRSTKLEDSAMYFCASRGRLNTEAFFGQGTRLTVV.

V and J are TRBV12-5 and TRBJ1-2; 9 bases are shared with TRBD1. Trimming cost V 0 bases and J 8 bases; bases outside gene matches: 10. The CDR3 contains 16 residues. CDR1 and CDR2 (germline): LGHNT, FRNRAP. The CDR3 DNA is TGTGCTAGTGGTTTGGTGACAGGGGGTAGAATTGCCGGCTACACCTTC. This sequence encodes CASGLVTGGRIAGYTF.

J is TRBJ1-2 and V is TRBV18, with D unresolved. V was trimmed by 0 bases and J by 1 base, leaving 9 bases between them. Germline V lookup: CDR1 KGHSH, CDR2 LQKENI. CDR3 length equals 15 residues. In DNA, the CDR3 is TGTGCCAGCTCACCACCTTTACAGAATAACTATGGCTACACCTTC. Translated: CASSPPLQNNYGYTF.

The chain couples TRBV2 to TRBJ1-4; 7 positions match TRBD1. The V and J ends lost 7 bases and 4 bases, in that order; junction bases with no gene match: 6. This CDR3 comprises 14 residues. From germline, CDR1 is SNHLY and CDR2 FYNNEI. The chain's CDR3 is CASTLAGGNEKLFF. The CDR3 coding sequence is TGTGCCAGCACTCTGGCAGGGGGTAATGAAAAACTGTTTTTT.

CDR3 in DNA: TGTGCCAGTAGTATGCTGGGAGCGACTAATGAAAAACTGTTTTTT. Encoded protein: CASSMLGATNEKLFF. The chain combines TRBV19 with TRBJ1-4, with D uncertain. Trimming shortened V by 3 bases and J by 2 bases, and 10 bases separated the two germline ends. CDR1 LNHDA and CDR2 SQIVND come from the germline V gene (reference sequence). CDR3 length: 15 amino acids.

This chain uses TRBV7-8 with TRBJ1-1, with a weak D call TRBD1 (6 bases). The CDR3 runs to 17 residues. CDR1 is SGHVS, CDR2 FQNEAQ, per germline. V lost 2 bases, J lost 5 bases, and 21 bases lay in between. The CDR3 DNA sequence: TGTGCCAGCAGCTTAAGGATGGGAGACAGGCTGAGGACTGAAGCTTTCTTT. Encoded protein: CASSLRMGDRLRTEAFF.

V usage is TRBV7-9 and J usage is TRBJ2-1; D possibly corresponds to TRBD2 (6 bases). The CDR3 spans 16 residues. Deletions cut 2 bases from V and 0 bases from J, with 11 bases between. Germline lookup yields CDR1 SEHNR and CDR2 FQNEAQ (reference sequence). The CDR3 is CASSLYLAVSYNEQFF. The CDR3 DNA reads as TGTGCCAGCAGCTTATACTTAGCGGTCTCCTACAATGAGCAGTTCTTC.

This clone was picked up one time. This chain links TRBV28 with TRBJ1-3, with a tentative D call TRBD1 (6 bases). Deletions cut 8 bases from V and 2 bases from J, with 10 bases between. The CDR3 extends over 13 amino acids. Germline CDR1 reads MDHEN; CDR2 reads SYDVKM. In nucleotides, the CDR3 is TGTGCCAGCTGGGGGCGACCTGGAAACACCATATATTTT. Translation gives CASWGRPGNTIYF.

The chain is built from TRBV6-5 and TRBJ1-1; maybe TRBD1 (5 bases). Trimming pared 5 bases from V and 5 bases from J, leaving 15 bases between. The CDR3 sequence is 14 residues long. Per germline, CDR1 MNHEY and CDR2 SVGAGI. The CDR3 loop reads CASSSPGRSTEAFF. DNA for the CDR3: TGTGCCAGCAGTAGCCCAGGGCGGTCGACTGAAGCTTTCTTT.

The chain has TRBV7-2 and TRBJ1-2, with D possibly TRBD1 on 6 matching bases. Trimming shortened V by 6 bases and J by 7 bases, and 27 bases separated the two germline ends. From germline, CDR1 is SGHTA and CDR2 FQGNSA. This CDR3 region has 17 residues. The CDR3 nucleotides are TGTGCCAGCAGTCTAACATACCTTACAGGGTCGAAGGGTGGCTACACCTTC. Translated: CASSLTYLTGSKGGYTF.

The V gene is TRBV3-1 (or the pseudogene TRBV3-2), the J gene TRBJ2-5; TRBD2 matches 9 bases. CDR1 and CDR2 from the germline V gene are LGHDT and YNNKEL (reference sequence). There are 20 residues in the CDR3. The V segment lost 0 bases and the J segment 7 bases; nucleotides outside the gene matches: 21. The DNA for the CDR3 is TGTGCCAGCAGCCAAGATATACGTTTTGCGGGGGGGCCCAGGGAAGGGACCCAGTACTTC. It encodes CASSQDIRFAGGPREGTQYF.

Remarks on this clone: Other DNA sequences from this sample encode an identical CDR3 as well. V is TRBV19 and J is TRBJ1-1; D is perhaps TRBD1 (6 bases). The CDR3 is 14 residues long. CDR1 is LNHDA and CDR2 is SQIVND in the germline V gene (reference sequence). Between the trimmed V and J ends, which lost 1 base and 1 base, there was a span of 7 bases. For the CDR3, the DNA is TGTGCCAGTAGTATAGGGGGGCGGAACACTGAAGCTTTCTTT. It specifies CASSIGGRNTEAFF. Complete variable domain (other parts from reference TRBV19 and TRBJ1-1): DGGITQSPKYLFRKEGQNVTLSCEQNLNHDAMYWYRQDPGQGLRLIYYSQIVNDFQKGDIAEGYSVSREKKESFPLTVTSAQKNPTAFYLCASSIGGRNTEAFFGQGTRLTVV.

The CDR3: CASSLVPGLTSYNEQFF. CDR3 in DNA: TGTGCCAGCAGCTTAGTACCGGGACTGACTTCCTACAATGAGCAGTTCTTC. The chain combines TRBV11-3 with TRBJ2-1; D is possibly TRBD2 (6 bases). The CDR3 covers 17 residues. The germline V gene has CDR1 SGHNT and CDR2 YENEEA. The ends were cut back, 1 base at V and 1 base at J, with 14 bases in the middle.

The chain is built from TRBV7-2 and TRBJ1-1, with TRBD1 matching 9 bases. J was trimmed by 7 bases and V by 7 bases; bases with no gene match: 10. Germline CDR1 SGHTA, CDR2 FQGNSA. The length of the CDR3 is 14 residues. CDR3 loop: CASTLDRGTNEAFF. As DNA, the CDR3 is TGTGCCAGCACCCTTGACAGGGGGACCAATGAAGCTTTCTTT.

This chain uses TRBV29-1 with TRBJ2-3; TRBD2 agrees at 9 bases. There are 15 residues in the CDR3. V trimming: 6 bases; J trimming: 3 bases; junction bases outside the gene matches: 10. CDR1 is SQVTM, CDR2 ANQGSEA, per germline. This CDR3 reads CSVDGLAGRTDTQYF. The CDR3 DNA sequence: TGCAGCGTGGACGGGCTAGCGGGGAGGACAGATACGCAGTATTTT.

The gene calls are TRBV7-3 and TRBJ2-1; tentatively, D is TRBD2 (7 bases). The ends were cut back, 8 bases at V and 7 bases at J, with 18 bases in the middle. The CDR3 length is 14 residues. Germline lookup yields CDR1 SGHTA and CDR2 FQGTGA. The CDR3 spells CASGLGGFLNEQFF. The CDR3 DNA sequence: TGTGCCAGCGGACTAGGGGGTTTCTTGAATGAGCAGTTCTTC.

The rearrangement joins TRBV24-1 to TRBJ1-2, with 7 bases matching TRBD1. V shed 2 bases and J 3 bases; nucleotides not matched to a gene: 17. Germline CDR1 reads KGHDR; CDR2 reads SFDVKD. This CDR3 comprises 19 residues. The CDR3 DNA follows: TGTGCCACCAGTGATTCGGGCTGGGACAGCAACCCGGAATACTATGGCTACACCTTC. Its translation: CATSDSGWDSNPEYYGYTF.

The chain uses TRBV5-1 and TRBJ2-6; tentative D call: TRBD2 (5 bases). Trimming shortened V by 0 bases and J by 2 bases, and 6 bases separated the two germline ends. This CDR3 has 15 amino acids. Germline V lookup: CDR1 SGHRS, CDR2 YFSETQ. The CDR3: CASSLAGAGANVLTF. DNA for the CDR3: TGCGCCAGCAGCTTGGCCGGGGCTGGGGCCAACGTCCTGACTTTC. The full variable domain, completed using reference TRBV5-1 and TRBJ2-6, is KAGVTQTPRYLIKTRGQQVTLSCSPISGHRSVSWYQQTPGQGLQFLFEYFSETQRNKGNFPGRFSGRQFSNSRSEMNVSTLELGDSALYLCASSLAGAGANVLTFGAGSRLTVL.

The J gene is TRBJ2-2, the V gene TRBV29-1, with 9 nucleotides matching TRBD2. CDR1 is SQVTM and CDR2 is ANQGSEA in the germline V gene. The junction had 10 bases not matched to a gene; V was cut back by 6 bases and J by 2 bases. This CDR3 is 16 amino acids long. CDR3 residues: CSVQPTAGGNTGELFF. In DNA, the CDR3 is TGCAGCGTCCAACCAACAGCGGGGGGAAACACCGGGGAGCTGTTTTTT.